The source of this TCR beta chain is a study of cytomegalovirus exposure and HLA in healthy donors. In the study overall: Genotyping of roughly 400 donors showed that around 85% belonged to the Caucasian-associated ancestry cluster.

In the case of this clone: The antigen is not known.

Nominally healthy donors were sampled, though unrecorded immune exposures were likely. Germline-derived CDR1 and CDR2 are MGHRA and YSYEKL. The length of the CDR3 is 16 residues. Trimming cost V 4 bases and J 1 base; bases outside gene matches: 8. In the PCR, 60 Vbeta and 13 Jbeta primers were used. The table came from immunoSEQ multiplex PCR; TCRdb's copy has only in-frame clones and leaves some out. The sample lists about 150,000 clones; about 76% were seen once. Study conclusions and caveats: Sequences of the TCR beta chain were said to predict the HLA-A and HLA-B alleles of most subjects accurately. CMV serostatus was the only immune exposure information that was available.

Material: PBMCs. This TCR came from a male donor in good health and CMV-seronegative. The chain employs TRBV4-1 and TRBJ1-1; 8 nucleotides match TRBD1. CDR3 in amino acids: CASSPSGGAGNTEAFF. CDR3 coding DNA: TGCGCCAGCAGCCCCTCAGGGGGCGCCGGGAACACTGAAGCTTTCTTT.